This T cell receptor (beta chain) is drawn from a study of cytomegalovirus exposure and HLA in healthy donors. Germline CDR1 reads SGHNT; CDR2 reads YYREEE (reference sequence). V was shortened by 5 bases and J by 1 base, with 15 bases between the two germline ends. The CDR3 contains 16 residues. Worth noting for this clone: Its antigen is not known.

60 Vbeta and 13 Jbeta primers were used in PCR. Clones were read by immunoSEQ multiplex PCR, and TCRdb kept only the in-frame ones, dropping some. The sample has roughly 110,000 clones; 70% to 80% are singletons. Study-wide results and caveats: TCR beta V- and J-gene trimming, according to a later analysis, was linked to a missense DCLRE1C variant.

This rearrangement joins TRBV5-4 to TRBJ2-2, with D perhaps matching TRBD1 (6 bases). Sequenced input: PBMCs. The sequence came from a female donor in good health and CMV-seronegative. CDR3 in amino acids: CASSTGTPKNTGELFF. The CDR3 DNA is TGTGCCAGCAGTACCGGGACACCTAAGAACACCGGGGAGCTGTTTTTT.